Following are 28 T cell receptor beta chains from one sample sequenced in a study of lymphopenia after photon versus proton radiotherapy. Sequencing was performed with immunoSEQ multiplex PCR; in TCRdb, only in-frame clones are kept and a portion is missing. Among fewer than 30,000 clones listed, approximately 86% were seen once. The material sequenced was peripheral blood, taken from a patient treated with photon-based radiotherapy. These receptors were collected from a man aged 50 or older with gastric cancer.

With respect to this clone: Other nucleotide sequences from this sample produce the same CDR3. The CDR3 loop is CACRPDSSYEQYV. The CDR3 bases are TGCGCCTGTAGACCGGACTCATCCTACGAGCAGTACGTC. The rearrangement joins TRBV30 to TRBJ2-7; the D gene is possibly TRBD2 (5 bases). CDR3 length equals 13 residues. In germline, CDR1 is GTSNPN, CDR2 SVGIG (reference sequence).

On this clone: A junction boundary mismatches the germline segment, possibly from a read error. DNA of the CDR3: TGTGCCAGCAGTGAAATTGGGACACCAGTTTGGGCCCACTTC. The encoded protein is CASSEIGTPVWAHF. The genes are TRBV6-1 and TRBJ1-2; tentative D call: TRBD1 (6 bases). The CDR3 runs to 14 residues. Germline CDR1 MNHNS, CDR2 SASEGT.

This sequence joins TRBV5-1 and TRBJ1-4, with 7 bases that match TRBD1. The CDR3 totals 14 residues. Looked up from germline, CDR1 is SGHRS and CDR2 is YFSETQ. The ends lost 4 bases at V and 8 bases at J; junction bases unmatched: 8. Here the CDR3 reads CASSTGTVGEKLFF. The CDR3 DNA reads TGCGCCAGCAGCACTGGGACAGTTGGCGAAAAACTGTTTTTT.

This clone turned up a few times. The chain is built from TRBV7-2 and TRBJ1-5, with TRBD1 matching 8 bases. Germline V gene data show CDR1 as SGHTA and CDR2 as FQGNSA. V gave up 5 bases and J gave up 0 bases; unmatched junction bases: 9. The CDR3 runs 17 residues. Here the CDR3 reads CASSPQGARFSNQPQHF. Here the CDR3 DNA reads TGTGCCAGCAGCCCCCAGGGGGCTCGTTTTAGCAATCAGCCCCAGCATTTT. Filled out from reference TRBV7-2 and TRBJ1-5, the complete variable domain reads GAGVSQSPSNKVTEKGKDVELRCDPISGHTALYWYRQSLGQGLEFLIYFQGNSAPDKSGLPSDRFSAERTGGSVSTLTIQRTQQEDSAVYLCASSPQGARFSNQPQHFGDGTRLSIL.

This chain's CDR3 is CASSIGAGPYNEQFF. As DNA, the CDR3 is TGTGCCAGTAGTATTGGGGCCGGGCCGTACAATGAGCAGTTCTTC. The rearrangement links TRBV19 to TRBJ2-1, with D tentatively TRBD1 (5 bases). This CDR3 is built from 15 residues. Germline values: CDR1 LNHDA, CDR2 SQIVND (reference sequence). The V gene lost 3 bases and the J gene lost 4 bases, with 13 bases spanning the gap.

Only one count was recorded for this clone. The CDR3 spells CASSLSGDNEQFF. The CDR3 DNA reads TGTGCCAGCAGCTTATCAGGGGACAATGAGCAGTTCTTC. The rearrangement links TRBV7-6 to TRBJ2-1; D is perhaps TRBD1 (6 bases). Per the germline V gene, CDR1 is SGHVS and CDR2 is FNYEAQ. V lost 2 bases and J lost 5, with 7 bases in between. This CDR3 has 13 residues.

This rearrangement joins TRBV15 to TRBJ2-2; no definite D call. The CDR3 is 15 amino acids. V was trimmed by 0 bases and J by 5 bases, leaving 10 bases between them. Germline V CDR1 and CDR2: LNHNV, YYDKDF (reference sequence). The CDR3 DNA sequence: TGTGCCACCAGCAGAGATAGGGTCGTGACCGGGGAGCTGTTTTTT. Amino acid sequence: CATSRDRVVTGELFF.

The chain links TRBV14 to TRBJ2-5, with TRBD1 identical over 9 bases. V was clipped by 4 bases and J by 6 bases; unmatched bases: 9. Germline CDR1 is SGHDN and CDR2 is FVKESK. This CDR3 region has 15 residues. DNA of the CDR3: TGTGCCAGCAGCCCAGGACAGGGGCCCTTTCAGACCCAGTACTTC. It specifies CASSPGQGPFQTQYF.

V is TRBV30 and J is TRBJ1-6; 8 bases agree with TRBD1. The CDR3 is 18 amino acids. V lost 2 bases and J lost 0; bases outside the gene matches: 9. CDR1 is GTSNPN, CDR2 SVGIG, per germline (reference sequence). The CDR3 coding sequence is TGTGCCTGGAGTTCCTCAAGAACAGGGGGCTCCTATAATTCACCCCTCCACTTT. Translation gives CAWSSSRTGGSYNSPLHF. Full variable domain (outside the CDR3, taken from reference TRBV30 and TRBJ1-6): SQTIHQWPATLVQPVGSPLSLECTVEGTSNPNLYWYRQAAGRGLQLLFYSVGIGQISSEVPQNLSASRPQDRQFILSSKKLLLSDSGFYLCAWSSSRTGGSYNSPLHFGNGTRLTVT.

V usage is TRBV7-2 and J usage is TRBJ2-3; no firm D call. Germline values: CDR1 SGHTA, CDR2 FQGNSA. The CDR3 is made up of 16 amino acids. V lost 3 bases, J lost 0 bases, and 13 bases lay in between. The CDR3 loop reads CASSLRRLTSTDTQYF. CDR3 nucleotide sequence: TGTGCCAGCAGCTTGCGTAGGTTAACTAGCACAGATACGCAGTATTTT.

J is TRBJ2-1 and V is TRBV6-6, with 7 bases fitting TRBD2. The V and J ends lost 0 bases and 1 base, in that order; junction bases with no gene match: 3. The CDR3 covers 16 residues. The germline V gene encodes CDR1 MNHNY and CDR2 SVGAGI (reference sequence). The DNA for the CDR3 is TGTGCCAGCAGTTACTCTTCGCGGGGGTCCTACAATGAGCAGTTCTTC. Residues: CASSYSSRGSYNEQFF.

The V gene is TRBV10-1, the J gene TRBJ2-2; either TRBD1 or TRBD2 may supply D (6 bases each). Germline assignment: CDR1 WNHNN and CDR2 SYGVQD (reference sequence). V lost 7 bases to trimming and J lost 5 bases, with 11 bases between them. The CDR3 consists of 13 residues. The CDR3 loop reads CASTGGGTGELFF. Here the CDR3 DNA reads TGCGCCAGCACCGGGGGCGGGACCGGGGAGCTGTTTTTT.

DNA for the CDR3: TGCGCCAGCAGCATAGCGGGGAGCTACAATGAGCAGTTCTTC. This sequence encodes CASSIAGSYNEQFF. The V gene is TRBV10-1, the J gene TRBJ2-1, with 8 bases fitting TRBD2. From germline, CDR1 is WNHNN and CDR2 SYGVQD (reference sequence). Unmatched junction bases numbered 4, after V lost 6 bases and J lost 3 bases. This CDR3 is 14 amino acids long.

This sequence joins TRBV19 and TRBJ1-1; D uncertain. Germline values: CDR1 LNHDA, CDR2 SQIVND (reference sequence). The CDR3 has 15 residues. V was pared by 1 base and J by 1 base, with 10 bases between. The DNA of the CDR3 is TGTGCCAGTAGTATAGTAGGCGTACAGAACACTGAAGCTTTCTTT. Translated: CASSIVGVQNTEAFF.

The chain joins TRBV4-2 to TRBJ2-3; the D gene could be TRBD1 or TRBD2 (6 bases each). V lost 1 base and J 2 bases, leaving 13 bases between the germline ends. This CDR3 has 16 residues. CDR1 and CDR2 from the germline V gene are LGHNA and YNFKEQ. The CDR3 DNA follows: TGTGCCAGCAGCCAAGGAGGGGGGCCCTCCACAGATACGCAGTATTTT. Translation gives CASSQGGGPSTDTQYF.

The chain employs TRBV18 and TRBJ2-1; D perhaps matches TRBD1 (6 bases). Between the trimmed V and J ends, which lost 1 base and 7 bases, there was a span of 14 bases. Looked up from germline, CDR1 is KGHSH and CDR2 is LQKENI. The CDR3 length is 15 residues. CDR3 in amino acids: CASSPRLETGNEQFF. DNA of the CDR3: TGTGCCAGCTCACCACGTCTCGAAACAGGGAATGAGCAGTTCTTC.

V gene TRBV19 combines with J gene TRBJ2-2, with D possibly TRBD2 on 5 matching bases. Trimming took off 3 bases at V and 1 base at J, with 9 bases between the two ends. Germline CDR1 LNHDA, CDR2 SQIVND (reference sequence). The CDR3 is 15 amino acids. This chain's CDR3 is CASSMGVWNTGELFF. The CDR3 nucleotides read TGTGCCAGTAGTATGGGAGTCTGGAACACCGGGGAGCTGTTTTTT.

This clone occurred a few times. This chain links TRBV10-3 with TRBJ1-2, with TRBD1 matching over 9 bases. Germline CDR1 ENHRY, CDR2 SYGVKD. This CDR3 is 16 amino acids long. V lost 3 bases to trimming and J lost 7 bases; unmatched junction nucleotides: 12. The CDR3 region is CAISDLEGQGEGGYTF. The CDR3 DNA sequence: TGTGCCATCAGTGACCTGGAGGGACAGGGAGAAGGTGGCTACACCTTC.

J is TRBJ2-3 and V is TRBV9; D perhaps matches TRBD1 (5 bases). The CDR3 totals 16 residues. With 0 bases removed from V and 5 bases from J, the gap between germline ends came to 16 bases. Germline-derived CDR1 and CDR2 are SGDLS and YYNGEE. The CDR3 nucleotides read TGTGCCAGCAGCGTAGGGGGCCGACTTACCCGAGATACGCAGTATTTT. This gives the protein CASSVGGRLTRDTQYF.

Concerning this clone: Other DNA sequences from this sample encode an identical CDR3 as well. The chain has TRBV18 and TRBJ1-1; 8 bases are a match to TRBD1. V lost 6 bases, J lost 5 bases, and 5 bases stayed unmatched. CDR3 length: 13 amino acids. Germline assignment: CDR1 KGHSH and CDR2 LQKENI. The CDR3 loop reads CASSETGETEAFF. For the CDR3, the DNA is TGTGCCAGCTCCGAGACAGGGGAAACTGAAGCTTTCTTT.

This clone was seen a single time. The rearrangement joins TRBV19 to TRBJ2-1; 10 nucleotides agree with TRBD2. J gave up 7 bases and V 2 bases, and 8 bases lay outside the gene matches. The CDR3 extends over 16 amino acids. CDR1 and CDR2 from the germline V gene are LNHDA and SQIVND (reference sequence). The CDR3: CASSITSLAGVNEQFF. The CDR3 DNA reads TGTGCCAGTAGTATAACCTCCCTAGCGGGGGTAAATGAGCAGTTCTTC.

This chain joins TRBV19 and TRBJ2-3; 7 nucleotides line up with TRBD2. V dropped 11 bases and J dropped 9; count of bases not matched to a gene: 17. CDR1 LNHDA and CDR2 SQIVND come from the germline V gene (reference sequence). The CDR3 totals 14 residues. The CDR3 DNA reads TGTGCCGCGAGGGTCCGGGGGGACGGGGGGACGCAGTATTTT. This codes for CAARVRGDGGTQYF.

This chain joins TRBV7-2 and TRBJ2-3; 9 bases align to TRBD1. The CDR3 runs to 15 residues. V shed 1 base, J shed 6 bases, and the junction held 5 bases outside the gene matches. Germline values: CDR1 SGHTA, CDR2 FQGNSA. The CDR3 is CASSLGGTGQDTQYF. In DNA, the CDR3 is TGTGCCAGCAGCTTAGGAGGGACAGGGCAGGATACGCAGTATTTT.

CDR3: CASSLHRGRGGETQYF. In DNA, the CDR3 is TGTGCCAGCAGCTTGCACCGCGGGCGGGGGGGTGAGACCCAGTACTTC. The chain recombines TRBV13 with TRBJ2-5; the match to TRBD2 covers 9 bases. V lost 3 bases and J lost 5; bases outside the gene matches: 10. Germline CDR1 is PRHDT and CDR2 is FYEKMQ (reference sequence). CDR3 size: 16 residues.

V is TRBV4-3 and J is TRBJ1-2; perhaps TRBD1 as D (6 bases). The CDR3 length is 14 residues. Between the trimmed V and J ends, which lost 1 base and 5 bases, there was a span of 11 bases. CDR1 is LGHNA, CDR2 YSLEER, per germline. This chain's CDR3 is CASSQGRQGYGYTF. The DNA of the CDR3 is TGCGCCAGCAGCCAAGGTCGGCAGGGGTATGGCTACACCTTC.

The chain employs TRBV7-2 and TRBJ2-7; 7 bases map to TRBD1. The CDR3 length is 14 residues. Germline V gene sequence: CDR1 SGHTA, CDR2 FQGNSA. J gave up 2 bases and V 4 bases, and 5 bases lay outside the gene matches. CDR3 in amino acids: CASSYPGQTYEQYF. The DNA for the CDR3 is TGTGCCAGCAGCTACCCGGGACAGACCTACGAGCAGTACTTC. The full variable domain, in which reference TRBV7-2 and TRBJ2-7 provide the parts outside the CDR3, is GAGVSQSPSNKVTEKGKDVELRCDPISGHTALYWYRQSLGQGLEFLIYFQGNSAPDKSGLPSDRFSAERTGGSVSTLTIQRTQQEDSAVYLCASSYPGQTYEQYFGPGTRLTVT.

This chain connects TRBV6-5 to TRBJ2-7, with D uncertain. CDR1 and CDR2 from the germline V gene are MNHEY and SVGAGI. Trimming removed 0 bases from V and 2 bases from J, with 5 bases in between. The CDR3 covers 13 residues. The CDR3 DNA reads as TGTGCCAGCAGTTACTCCGGTGCCTACGAGCAGTACTTC. Its protein product is CASSYSGAYEQYF.

The sample holds one count of this clone. The chain carries TRBV6-6 and TRBJ2-2; D may correspond to TRBD1 or TRBD2 (5 bases each). Between the trimmed V and J ends, which lost 6 bases and 4 bases, there was a span of 18 bases. The CDR3 sequence is 16 residues long. Germline V gene sequence: CDR1 MNHNY, CDR2 SVGAGI (reference sequence). CDR3 sequence: CASSRDGGRITGELFF. Here the CDR3 DNA reads TGTGCCAGCAGCCGGGACGGCGGACGGATCACCGGGGAGCTGTTTTTT.